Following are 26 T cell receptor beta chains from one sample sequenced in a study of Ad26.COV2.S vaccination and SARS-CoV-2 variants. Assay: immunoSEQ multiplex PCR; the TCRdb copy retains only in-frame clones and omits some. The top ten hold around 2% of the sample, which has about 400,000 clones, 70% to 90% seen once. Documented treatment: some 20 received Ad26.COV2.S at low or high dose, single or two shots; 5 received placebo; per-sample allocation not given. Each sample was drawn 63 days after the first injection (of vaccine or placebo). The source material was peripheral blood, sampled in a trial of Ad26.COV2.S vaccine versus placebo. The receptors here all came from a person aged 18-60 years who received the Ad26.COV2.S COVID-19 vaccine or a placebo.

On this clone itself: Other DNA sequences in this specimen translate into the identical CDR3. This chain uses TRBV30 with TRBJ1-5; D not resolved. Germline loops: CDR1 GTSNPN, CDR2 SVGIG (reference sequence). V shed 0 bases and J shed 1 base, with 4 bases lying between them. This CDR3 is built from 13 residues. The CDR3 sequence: CAWSVQSNQPQHF. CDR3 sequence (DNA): TGTGCCTGGAGTGTACAAAGCAATCAGCCCCAGCATTTT.

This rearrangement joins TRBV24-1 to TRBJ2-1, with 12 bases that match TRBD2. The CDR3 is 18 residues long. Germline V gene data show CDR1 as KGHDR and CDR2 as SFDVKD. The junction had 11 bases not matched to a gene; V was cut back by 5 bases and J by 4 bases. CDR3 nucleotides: TGTGCCACCAGTGCGAAGGCTAGCGGGAGGGCCGGATACAATGAGCAGTTCTTC. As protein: CATSAKASGRAGYNEQFF.

The chain's CDR3 is CASSWTGQGTDTQYF. CDR3 bases: TGTGCCAGCAGTTGGACAGGGCAGGGCACAGATACGCAGTATTTT. J is TRBJ2-3 and V is TRBV28; 8 bases are a match to TRBD1. This CDR3 contains 15 residues. The junction had 4 bases not matched to a gene; V was cut back by 4 bases and J by 1 base. From germline, CDR1 is MDHEN and CDR2 SYDVKM. The whole variable domain, remainder taken from reference TRBV28 and TRBJ2-3, is DVKVTQSSRYLVKRTGEKVFLECVQDMDHENMFWYRQDPGLGLRLIYFSYDVKMKEKGDIPEGYSVSREKKERFSLILESASTNQTSMYLCASSWTGQGTDTQYFGPGTRLTVL.

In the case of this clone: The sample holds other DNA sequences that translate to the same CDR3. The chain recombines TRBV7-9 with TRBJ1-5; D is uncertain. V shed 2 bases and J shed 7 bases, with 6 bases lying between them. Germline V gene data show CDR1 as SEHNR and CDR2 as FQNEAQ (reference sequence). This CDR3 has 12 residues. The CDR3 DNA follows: TGTGCCAGCAGCTTACGAGGCCAGCCCCAGCATTTT. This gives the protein CASSLRGQPQHF.

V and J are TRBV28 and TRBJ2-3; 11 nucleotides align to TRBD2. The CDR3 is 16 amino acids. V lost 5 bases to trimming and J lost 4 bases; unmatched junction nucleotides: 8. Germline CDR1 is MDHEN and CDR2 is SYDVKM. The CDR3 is CASSPTSGSGADTQYF. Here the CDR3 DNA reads TGTGCCAGCAGTCCAACTAGCGGGAGTGGGGCAGATACGCAGTATTTT.

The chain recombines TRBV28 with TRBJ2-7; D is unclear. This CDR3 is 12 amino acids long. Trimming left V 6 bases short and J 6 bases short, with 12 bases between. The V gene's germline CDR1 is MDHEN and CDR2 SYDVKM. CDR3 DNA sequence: TGTGCCAGCAGAAAGGGTTACTCCGAGCAGTACTTC. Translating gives CASRKGYSEQYF.

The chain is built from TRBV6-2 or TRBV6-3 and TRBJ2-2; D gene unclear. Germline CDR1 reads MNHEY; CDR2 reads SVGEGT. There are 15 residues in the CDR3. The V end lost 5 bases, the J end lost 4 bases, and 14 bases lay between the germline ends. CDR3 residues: CASSPTLPGTGELFF. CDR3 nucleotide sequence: TGTGCCAGCAGTCCCACCCTCCCAGGCACCGGGGAGCTGTTTTTT.

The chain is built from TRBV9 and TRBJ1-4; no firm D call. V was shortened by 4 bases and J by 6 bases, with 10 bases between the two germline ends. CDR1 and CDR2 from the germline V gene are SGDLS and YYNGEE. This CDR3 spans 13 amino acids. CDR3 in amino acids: CASSIPPDEKLFF. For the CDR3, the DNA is TGTGCCAGCAGCATACCACCGGATGAAAAACTGTTTTTT.

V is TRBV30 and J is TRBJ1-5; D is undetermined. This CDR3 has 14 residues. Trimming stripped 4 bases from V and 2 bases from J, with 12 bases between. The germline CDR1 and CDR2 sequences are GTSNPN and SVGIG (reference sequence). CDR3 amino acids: CAWKEAAGNQPQHF. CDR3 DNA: TGTGCCTGGAAAGAGGCGGCGGGCAATCAGCCCCAGCATTTT.

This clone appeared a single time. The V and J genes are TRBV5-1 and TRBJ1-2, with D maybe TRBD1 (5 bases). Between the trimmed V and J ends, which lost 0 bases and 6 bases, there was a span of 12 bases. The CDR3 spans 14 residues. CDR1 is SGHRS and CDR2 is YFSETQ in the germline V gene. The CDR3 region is CASSLDGASNGYTF. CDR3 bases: TGCGCCAGCAGCTTGGACGGGGCATCAAATGGCTACACCTTC.

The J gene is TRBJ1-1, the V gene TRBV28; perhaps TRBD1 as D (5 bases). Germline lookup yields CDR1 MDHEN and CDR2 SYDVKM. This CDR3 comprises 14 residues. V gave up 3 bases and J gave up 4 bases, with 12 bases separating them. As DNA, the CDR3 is TGTGCCAGCAGTTTTCGGGGGGAAGGCACTGAAGCTTTCTTT. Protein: CASSFRGEGTEAFF.

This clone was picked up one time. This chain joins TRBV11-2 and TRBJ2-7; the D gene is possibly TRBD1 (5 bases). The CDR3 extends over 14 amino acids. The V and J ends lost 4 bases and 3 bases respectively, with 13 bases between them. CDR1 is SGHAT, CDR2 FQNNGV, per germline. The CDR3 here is CASSWTTRNYEQYF. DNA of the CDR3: TGTGCCAGCAGCTGGACAACTCGAAACTACGAGCAGTACTTC.

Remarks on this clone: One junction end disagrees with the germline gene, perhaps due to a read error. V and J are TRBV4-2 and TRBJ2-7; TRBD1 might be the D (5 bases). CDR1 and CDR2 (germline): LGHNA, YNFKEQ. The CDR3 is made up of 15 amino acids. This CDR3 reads CASSQSPGKAYEQYF. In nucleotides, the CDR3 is TGTGCCAGCAGCCAATCACCAGGGAAAGCCTACGAACAGTACTTC.

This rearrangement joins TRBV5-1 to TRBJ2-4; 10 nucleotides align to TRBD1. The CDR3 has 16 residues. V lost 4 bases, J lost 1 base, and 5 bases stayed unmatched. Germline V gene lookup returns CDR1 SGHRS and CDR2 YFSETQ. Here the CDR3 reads CASSKGTGEAKNIQYF. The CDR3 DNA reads TGCGCCAGCAGCAAAGGGACAGGGGAGGCCAAAAACATTCAGTACTTC.

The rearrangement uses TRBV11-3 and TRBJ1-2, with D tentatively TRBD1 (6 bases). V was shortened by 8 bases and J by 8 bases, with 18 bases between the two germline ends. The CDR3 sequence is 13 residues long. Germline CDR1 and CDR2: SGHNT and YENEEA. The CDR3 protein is CASRDKGGAGYTF. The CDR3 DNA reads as TGTGCCAGCCGCGATAAGGGGGGGGCCGGCTACACCTTC.

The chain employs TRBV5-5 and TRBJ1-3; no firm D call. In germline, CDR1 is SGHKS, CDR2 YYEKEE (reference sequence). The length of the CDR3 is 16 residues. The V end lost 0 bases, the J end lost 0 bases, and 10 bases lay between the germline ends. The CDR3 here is CASSLAGASSGNTIYF. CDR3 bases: TGTGCCAGCAGCTTGGCGGGAGCAAGCTCTGGAAACACCATATATTTT.

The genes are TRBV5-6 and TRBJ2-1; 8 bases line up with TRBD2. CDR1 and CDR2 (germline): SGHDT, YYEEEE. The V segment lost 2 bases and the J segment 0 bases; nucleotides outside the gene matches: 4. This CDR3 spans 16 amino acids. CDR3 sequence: CASSFWREDSYNEQFF. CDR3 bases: TGTGCCAGCAGCTTTTGGCGGGAGGACTCCTACAATGAGCAGTTCTTC.

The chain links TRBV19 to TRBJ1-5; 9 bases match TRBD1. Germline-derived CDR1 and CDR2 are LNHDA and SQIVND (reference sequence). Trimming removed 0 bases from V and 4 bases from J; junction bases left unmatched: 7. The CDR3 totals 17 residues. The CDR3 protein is CASSIEGGTGQNQPQHF. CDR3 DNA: TGTGCCAGTAGTATAGAGGGCGGGACAGGGCAGAATCAGCCCCAGCATTTT.

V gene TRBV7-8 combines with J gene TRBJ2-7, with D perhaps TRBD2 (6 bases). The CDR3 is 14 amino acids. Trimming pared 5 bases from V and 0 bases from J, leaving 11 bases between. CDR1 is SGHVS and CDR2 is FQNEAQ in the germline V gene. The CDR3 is CASSRGGSSYEQYF. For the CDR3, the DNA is TGTGCCAGCAGCCGAGGAGGGAGCTCCTACGAGCAGTACTTC. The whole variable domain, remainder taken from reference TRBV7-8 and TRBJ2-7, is GAGVSQSPRYKVAKRGQDVALRCDPISGHVSLFWYQQALGQGPEFLTYFQNEAQLDKSGLPSDRFFAERPEGSVSTLKIQRTQQEDSAVYLCASSRGGSSYEQYFGPGTRLTVT.

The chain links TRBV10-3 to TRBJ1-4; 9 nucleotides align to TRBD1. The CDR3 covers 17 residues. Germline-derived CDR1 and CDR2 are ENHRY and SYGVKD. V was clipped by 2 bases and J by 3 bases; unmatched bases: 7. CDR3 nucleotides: TGTGCCATCAGTGAGCCTGGACAGGGGCGGTCTAATGAAAAACTGTTTTTT. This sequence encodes CAISEPGQGRSNEKLFF.

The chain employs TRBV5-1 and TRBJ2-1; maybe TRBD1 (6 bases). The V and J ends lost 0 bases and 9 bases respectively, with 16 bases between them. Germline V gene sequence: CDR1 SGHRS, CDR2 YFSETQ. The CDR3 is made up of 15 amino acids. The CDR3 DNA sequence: TGCGCCAGCAGCTTGGGGCAGGGGCCAAGGGGTGAGCAGTTCTTC. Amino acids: CASSLGQGPRGEQFF.

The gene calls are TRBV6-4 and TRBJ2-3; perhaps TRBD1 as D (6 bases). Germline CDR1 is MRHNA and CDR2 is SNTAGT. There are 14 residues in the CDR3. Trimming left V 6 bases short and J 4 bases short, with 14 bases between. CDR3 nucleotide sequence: TGTGCCAGCAGGGGGGCCAGCCCCGCAGATACGCAGTATTTT. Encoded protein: CASRGASPADTQYF.

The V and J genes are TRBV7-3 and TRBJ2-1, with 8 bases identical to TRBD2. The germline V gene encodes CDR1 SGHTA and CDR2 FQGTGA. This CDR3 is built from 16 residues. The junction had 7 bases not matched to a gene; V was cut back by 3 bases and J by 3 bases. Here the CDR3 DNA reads TGTGCCAGCAGCTTGCGGGAGGCTAGGCACTACAATGAGCAGTTCTTC. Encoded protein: CASSLREARHYNEQFF. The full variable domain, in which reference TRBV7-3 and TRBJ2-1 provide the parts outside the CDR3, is GAGVSQTPSNKVTEKGKYVELRCDPISGHTALYWYRQSLGQGPEFLIYFQGTGAADDSGLPNDRFFAVRPEGSVSTLKIQRTERGDSAVYLCASSLREARHYNEQFFGPGTRLTVL.

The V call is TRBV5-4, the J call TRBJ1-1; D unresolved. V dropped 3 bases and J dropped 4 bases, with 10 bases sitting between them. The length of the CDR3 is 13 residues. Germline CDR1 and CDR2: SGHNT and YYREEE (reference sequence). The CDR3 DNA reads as TGTGCCAGCAGCTCTTCACACAGCACTGAAGCTTTCTTT. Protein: CASSSSHSTEAFF.

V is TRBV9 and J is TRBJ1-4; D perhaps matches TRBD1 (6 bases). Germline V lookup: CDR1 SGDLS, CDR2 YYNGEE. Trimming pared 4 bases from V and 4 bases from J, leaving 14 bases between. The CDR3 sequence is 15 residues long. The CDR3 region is CASSPEGGLNEKLFF. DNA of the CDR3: TGTGCCAGCAGCCCAGAAGGGGGGCTTAATGAAAAACTGTTTTTT.

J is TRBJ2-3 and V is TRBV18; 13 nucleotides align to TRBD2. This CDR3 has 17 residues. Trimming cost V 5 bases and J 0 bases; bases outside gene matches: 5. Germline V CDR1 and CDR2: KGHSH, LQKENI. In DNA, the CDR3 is TGTGCCAGCTCATCGGGACTAGCGGGGATCAGCACAGATACGCAGTATTTT. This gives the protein CASSSGLAGISTDTQYF.